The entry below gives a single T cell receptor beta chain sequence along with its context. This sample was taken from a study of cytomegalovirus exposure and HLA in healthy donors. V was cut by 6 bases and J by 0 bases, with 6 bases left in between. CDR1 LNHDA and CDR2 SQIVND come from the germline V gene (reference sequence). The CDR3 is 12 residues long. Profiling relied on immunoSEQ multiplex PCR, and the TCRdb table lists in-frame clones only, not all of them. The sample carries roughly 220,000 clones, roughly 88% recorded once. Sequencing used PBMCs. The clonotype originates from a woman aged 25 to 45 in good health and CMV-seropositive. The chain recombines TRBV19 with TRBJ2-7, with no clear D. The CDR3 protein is CASRSRSYEQYF. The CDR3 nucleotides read TGTGCCAGTAGGTCCCGCTCCTACGAGCAGTACTTC.